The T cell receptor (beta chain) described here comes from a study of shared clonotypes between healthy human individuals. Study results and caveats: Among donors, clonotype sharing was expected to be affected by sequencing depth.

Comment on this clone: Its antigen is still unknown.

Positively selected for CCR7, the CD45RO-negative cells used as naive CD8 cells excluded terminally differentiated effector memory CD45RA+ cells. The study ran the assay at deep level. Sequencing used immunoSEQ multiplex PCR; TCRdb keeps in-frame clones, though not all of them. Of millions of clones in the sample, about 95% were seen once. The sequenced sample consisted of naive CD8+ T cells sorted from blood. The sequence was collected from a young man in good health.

The CDR3 sequence is CSVESRGSTDTQYF. CDR3 DNA sequence: TGCAGCGTTGAAAGCAGGGGCAGCACAGATACGCAGTATTTT. The chain combines TRBV29-1 with TRBJ2-3; D may be TRBD1 (6 bases). The CDR3 is 14 residues long. The V end was cut by 2 bases, the J end by 0 bases, with 9 bases between. CDR1 is SQVTM, CDR2 ANQGSEA, per germline.